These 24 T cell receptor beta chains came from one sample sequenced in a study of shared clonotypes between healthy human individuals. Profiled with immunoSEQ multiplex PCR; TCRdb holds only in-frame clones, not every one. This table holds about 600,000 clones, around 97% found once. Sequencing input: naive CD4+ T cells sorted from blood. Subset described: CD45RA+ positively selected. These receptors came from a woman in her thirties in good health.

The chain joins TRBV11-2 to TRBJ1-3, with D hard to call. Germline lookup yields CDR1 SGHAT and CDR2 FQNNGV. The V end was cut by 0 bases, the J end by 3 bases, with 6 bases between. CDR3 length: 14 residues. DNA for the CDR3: TGTGCCAGCAGCTTAGAGCTGATTGGAAACACCATATATTTT. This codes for CASSLELIGNTIYF.

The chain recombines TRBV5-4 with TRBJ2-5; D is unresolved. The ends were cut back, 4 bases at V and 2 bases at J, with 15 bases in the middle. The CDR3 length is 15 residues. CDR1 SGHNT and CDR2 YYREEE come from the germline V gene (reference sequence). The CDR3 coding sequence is TGTGCCAGCAGCCCCGACCACAACTTTCAAGAGACCCAGTACTTC. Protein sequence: CASSPDHNFQETQYF.

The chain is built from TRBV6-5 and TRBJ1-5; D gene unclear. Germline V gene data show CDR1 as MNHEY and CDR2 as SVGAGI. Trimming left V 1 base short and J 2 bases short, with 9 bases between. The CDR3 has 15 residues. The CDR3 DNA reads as TGTGCCAGCAGTTACTTGGACCCAGGCAATCAGCCCCAGCATTTT. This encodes CASSYLDPGNQPQHF.

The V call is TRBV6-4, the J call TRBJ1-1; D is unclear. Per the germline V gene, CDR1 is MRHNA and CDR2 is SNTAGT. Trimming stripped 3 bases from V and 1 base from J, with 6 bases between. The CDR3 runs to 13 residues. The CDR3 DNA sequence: TGTGCCAGCAGTGAATCCGAGAACACTGAAGCTTTCTTT. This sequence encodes CASSESENTEAFF.

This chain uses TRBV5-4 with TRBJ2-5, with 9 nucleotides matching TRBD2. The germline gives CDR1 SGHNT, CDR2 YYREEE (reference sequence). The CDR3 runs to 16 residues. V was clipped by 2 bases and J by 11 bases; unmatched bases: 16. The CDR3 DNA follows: TGTGCCAGCAGCTTAAAGCGGGGGGAGGCGAGGGGAGAGCAGTACTTC. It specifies CASSLKRGEARGEQYF.

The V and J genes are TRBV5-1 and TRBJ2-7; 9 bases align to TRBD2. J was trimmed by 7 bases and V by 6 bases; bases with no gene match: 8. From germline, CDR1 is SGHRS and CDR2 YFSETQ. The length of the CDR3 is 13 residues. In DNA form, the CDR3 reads TGCGCCAGCACGCCTAGCGGGATGGGAGAGCAGTACTTC. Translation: CASTPSGMGEQYF.

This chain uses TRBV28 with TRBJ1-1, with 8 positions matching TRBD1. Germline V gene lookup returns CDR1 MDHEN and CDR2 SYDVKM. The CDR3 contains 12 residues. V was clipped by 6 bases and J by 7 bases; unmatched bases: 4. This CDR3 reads CASRNRGYEAFF. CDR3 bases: TGTGCCAGCAGAAACAGGGGGTATGAAGCTTTCTTT.

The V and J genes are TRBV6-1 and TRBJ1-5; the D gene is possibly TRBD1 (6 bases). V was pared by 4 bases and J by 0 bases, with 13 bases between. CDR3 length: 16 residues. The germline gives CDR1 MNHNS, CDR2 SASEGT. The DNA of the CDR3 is TGTGCCAGCAGTGCCCAACAGGGATATAGCAATCAGCCCCAGCATTTT. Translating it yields CASSAQQGYSNQPQHF.

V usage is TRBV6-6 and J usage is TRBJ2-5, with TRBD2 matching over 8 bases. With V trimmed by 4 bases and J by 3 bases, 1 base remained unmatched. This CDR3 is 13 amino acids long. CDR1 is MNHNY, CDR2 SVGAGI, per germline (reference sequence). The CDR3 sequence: CASSFSGEETQYF. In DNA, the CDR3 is TGTGCCAGCAGTTTTAGCGGGGAAGAGACCCAGTACTTC.

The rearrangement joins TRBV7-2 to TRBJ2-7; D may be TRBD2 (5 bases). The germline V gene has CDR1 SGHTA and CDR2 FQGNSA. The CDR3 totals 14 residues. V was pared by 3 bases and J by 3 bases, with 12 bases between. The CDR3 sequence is CASSFRRVNYEQYF. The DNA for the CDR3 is TGTGCCAGCAGCTTTAGGCGGGTGAACTACGAGCAGTACTTC.

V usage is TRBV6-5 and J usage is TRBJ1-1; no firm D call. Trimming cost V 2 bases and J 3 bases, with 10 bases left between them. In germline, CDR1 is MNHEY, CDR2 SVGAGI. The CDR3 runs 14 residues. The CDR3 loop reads CASSYRREDTEAFF. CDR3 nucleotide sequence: TGTGCCAGCAGTTACCGAAGGGAGGACACTGAAGCTTTCTTT.

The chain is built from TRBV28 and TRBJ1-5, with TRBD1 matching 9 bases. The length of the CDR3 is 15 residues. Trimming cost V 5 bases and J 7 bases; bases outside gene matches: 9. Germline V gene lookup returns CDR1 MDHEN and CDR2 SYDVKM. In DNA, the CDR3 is TGTGCCAGCAGTAGGGGACAGGGAGTTGGCCAGCCCCAGCATTTT. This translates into CASSRGQGVGQPQHF.

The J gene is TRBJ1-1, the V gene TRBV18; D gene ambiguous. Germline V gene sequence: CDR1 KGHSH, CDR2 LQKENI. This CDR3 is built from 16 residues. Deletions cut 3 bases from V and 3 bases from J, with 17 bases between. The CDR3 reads CASSPFGTPVDTEAFF. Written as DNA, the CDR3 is TGTGCCAGCTCACCCTTCGGCACTCCGGTGGACACTGAAGCTTTCTTT.

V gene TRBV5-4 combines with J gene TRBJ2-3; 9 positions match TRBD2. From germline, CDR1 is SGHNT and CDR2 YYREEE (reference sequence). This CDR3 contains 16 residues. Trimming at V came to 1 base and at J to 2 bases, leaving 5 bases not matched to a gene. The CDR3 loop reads CASSLPLAGNTDTQYF. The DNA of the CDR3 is TGTGCCAGCAGCTTGCCACTAGCGGGTAACACAGATACGCAGTATTTT.

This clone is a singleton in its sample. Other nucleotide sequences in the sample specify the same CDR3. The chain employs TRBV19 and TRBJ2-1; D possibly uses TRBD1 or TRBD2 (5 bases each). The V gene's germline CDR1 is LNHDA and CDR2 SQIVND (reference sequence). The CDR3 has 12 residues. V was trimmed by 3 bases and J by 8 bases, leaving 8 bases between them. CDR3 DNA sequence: TGTGCCAGTAGTATTGGGGGATATGAGCAGTTCTTC. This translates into CASSIGGYEQFF.

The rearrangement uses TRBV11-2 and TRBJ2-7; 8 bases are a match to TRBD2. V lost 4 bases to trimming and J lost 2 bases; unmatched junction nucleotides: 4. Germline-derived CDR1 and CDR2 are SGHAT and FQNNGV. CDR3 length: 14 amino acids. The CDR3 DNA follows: TGTGCCAGCAGCTCGGGACTAGGGCCCTACGAGCAGTACTTC. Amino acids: CASSSGLGPYEQYF.

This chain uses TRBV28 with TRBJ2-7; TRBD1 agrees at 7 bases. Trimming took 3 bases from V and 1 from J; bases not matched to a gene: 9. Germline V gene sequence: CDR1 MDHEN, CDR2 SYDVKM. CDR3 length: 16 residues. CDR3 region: CASSFVMRQGSYEQYF. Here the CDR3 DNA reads TGTGCCAGCAGTTTTGTTATGAGACAGGGATCCTACGAGCAGTACTTC.

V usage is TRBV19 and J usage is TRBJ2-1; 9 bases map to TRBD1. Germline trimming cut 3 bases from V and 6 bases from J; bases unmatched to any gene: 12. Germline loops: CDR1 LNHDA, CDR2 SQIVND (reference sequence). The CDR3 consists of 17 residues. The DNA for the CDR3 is TGTGCCAGTAGTATGGGGGTGGGGACAGGGAGGCCCAATGAGCAGTTCTTC. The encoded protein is CASSMGVGTGRPNEQFF.

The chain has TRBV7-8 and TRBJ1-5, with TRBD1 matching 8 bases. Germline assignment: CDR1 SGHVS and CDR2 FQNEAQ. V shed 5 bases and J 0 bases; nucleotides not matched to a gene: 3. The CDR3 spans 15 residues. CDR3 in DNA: TGTGCCAGCAGCGGGGACAGGCATAGCAATCAGCCCCAGCATTTT. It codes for CASSGDRHSNQPQHF.

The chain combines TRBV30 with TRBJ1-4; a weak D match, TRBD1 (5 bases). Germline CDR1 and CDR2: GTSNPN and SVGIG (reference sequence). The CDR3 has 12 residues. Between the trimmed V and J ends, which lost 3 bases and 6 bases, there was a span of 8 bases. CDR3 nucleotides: TGTGCCTGGAGCAGGGATGATGAAAAACTGTTTTTT. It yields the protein CAWSRDDEKLFF.

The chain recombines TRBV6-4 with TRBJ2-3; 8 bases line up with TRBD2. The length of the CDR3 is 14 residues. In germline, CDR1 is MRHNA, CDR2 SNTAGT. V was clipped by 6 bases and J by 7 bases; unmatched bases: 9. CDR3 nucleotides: TGTGCCAGCAGGACGGAGCGGGAGCGCCATACGCAGTATTTT. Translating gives CASRTERERHTQYF.

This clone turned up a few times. DNA of the CDR3: TGTGCCAGCAACGGGCGAGAACTGTTTTTT. It specifies CASNGRELFF. This chain uses TRBV2 with TRBJ1-4; no clear D gene. Germline CDR1 reads SNHLY; CDR2 reads FYNNEI. The length of the CDR3 is 10 residues. With 7 bases removed from V and 12 bases from J, the gap between germline ends came to 9 bases.

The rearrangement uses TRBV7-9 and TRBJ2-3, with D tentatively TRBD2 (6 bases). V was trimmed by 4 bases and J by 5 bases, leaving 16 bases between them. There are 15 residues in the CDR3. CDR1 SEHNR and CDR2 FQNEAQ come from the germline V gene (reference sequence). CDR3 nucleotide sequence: TGTGCCAGCAGCTCAAGGGGAGGTTATGGAGATACGCAGTATTTT. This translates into CASSSRGGYGDTQYF.

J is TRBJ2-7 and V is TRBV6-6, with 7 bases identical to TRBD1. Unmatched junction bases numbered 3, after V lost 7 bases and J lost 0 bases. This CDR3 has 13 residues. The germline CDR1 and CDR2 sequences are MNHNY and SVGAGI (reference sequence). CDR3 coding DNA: TGTGCCAGCACCGGGACAGACTCCTACGAGCAGTACTTC. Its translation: CASTGTDSYEQYF.